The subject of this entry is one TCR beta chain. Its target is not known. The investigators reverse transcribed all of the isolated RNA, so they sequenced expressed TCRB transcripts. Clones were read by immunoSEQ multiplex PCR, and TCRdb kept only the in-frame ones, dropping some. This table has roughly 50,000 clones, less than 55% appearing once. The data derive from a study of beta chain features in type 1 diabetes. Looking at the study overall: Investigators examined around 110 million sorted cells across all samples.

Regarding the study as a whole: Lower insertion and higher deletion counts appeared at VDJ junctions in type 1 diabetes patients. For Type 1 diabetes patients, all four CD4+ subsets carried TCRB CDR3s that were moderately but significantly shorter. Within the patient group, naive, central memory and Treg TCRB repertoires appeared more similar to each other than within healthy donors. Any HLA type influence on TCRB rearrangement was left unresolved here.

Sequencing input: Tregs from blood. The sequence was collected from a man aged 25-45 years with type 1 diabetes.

The CDR3 DNA is TGCGCCAGCAGGGGACAGGGGAACTCCTACGAGCAGTACTTC. Residues: CASRGQGNSYEQYF. The gene calls are TRBV10-2 and TRBJ2-7, with 10 bases matching TRBD1. The CDR3 runs to 14 residues. Germline V gene sequence: CDR1 WSHSY, CDR2 SAAADI. The junction had 2 bases not matched to a gene; V was cut back by 6 bases and J by 0 bases.